One sample yielded the 25 T cell receptor beta chains listed below, sequenced in a study of blood T cell repertoires in COVID-19. Repertoires were generated with immunoSEQ multiplex PCR, while TCRdb's copy carries only in-frame clones and drops some. The data hold roughly 150,000 clones, with around 88% observed a single time. Sequenced material: peripheral blood. The receptors originated from a human donor in a cohort sampled during active COVID-19.

V gene TRBV6-5 combines with J gene TRBJ1-2; TRBD1 matches at 7 bases. This CDR3 contains 12 residues. CDR1 is MNHEY and CDR2 is SVGAGI in the germline V gene. V dropped 10 bases and J dropped 4; count of bases not matched to a gene: 6. CDR3 sequence (DNA): TGTGCCATCTCGGACAGGATCTATGGCTACACCTTC. As protein: CAISDRIYGYTF.

This clone was seen just once. This chain connects TRBV9 to TRBJ2-3, with D unresolved. V dropped 0 bases and J dropped 3 bases, with 11 bases sitting between them. CDR1 SGDLS and CDR2 YYNGEE come from the germline V gene. The CDR3 is 15 residues long. The CDR3 reads CASSVGAHPTDTQYF. The CDR3 nucleotides are TGTGCCAGCAGCGTAGGGGCCCACCCAACAGATACGCAGTATTTT.

The chain joins TRBV28 to TRBJ1-2; possibly TRBD1 for D (6 bases). Trimming pared 0 bases from V and 0 bases from J, leaving 14 bases between. The V gene's germline CDR1 is MDHEN and CDR2 SYDVKM. The CDR3 is made up of 17 amino acids. The CDR3 DNA reads TGTGCCAGCAGTTTATGGACAGGCGATAAAGCTAACTATGGCTACACCTTC. It yields the protein CASSLWTGDKANYGYTF.

The chain recombines TRBV27 with TRBJ2-1; D not certain. The V and J ends lost 2 bases and 8 bases respectively, with 16 bases between them. Per germline, CDR1 MNHEY and CDR2 SMNVEV (reference sequence). The CDR3 length is 15 residues. The CDR3 DNA reads TGTGCCAGCAGTTTAATGGGCCCCCCTTTGGATGAGCAGTTCTTC. This sequence encodes CASSLMGPPLDEQFF.

The rearrangement uses TRBV5-8 and TRBJ2-7, with 8 bases matching TRBD2. Germline CDR1 and CDR2: SGHTS and YDEGEE. The CDR3 contains 14 residues. V lost 0 bases, J lost 7 bases, and 6 bases stayed unmatched. The DNA of the CDR3 is TGTGCCAGCAGCTTGGGGGGGGCTAGCGGGGAGCAGTACTTC. This codes for CASSLGGASGEQYF. Complete variable domain (other parts from reference TRBV5-8 and TRBJ2-7): EAGVTQSPTHLIKTRGQQATLRCSPISGHTSVYWYQQALGLGLQFLLWYDEGEERNRGNFPPRFSGRQFPNYSSELNVNALELEDSALYLCASSLGGASGEQYFGPGTRLTVT.

This chain connects TRBV6-6 to TRBJ2-7; 7 bases match TRBD1. Trimming took 6 bases from V and 2 from J; bases not matched to a gene: 4. CDR3 size: 13 residues. The germline CDR1 and CDR2 sequences are MNHNY and SVGAGI (reference sequence). CDR3 region: CASSQDRAYEQYF. DNA of the CDR3: TGTGCCAGCAGCCAAGACAGGGCCTACGAGCAGTACTTC.

This chain connects TRBV10-3 to TRBJ1-6; D is unresolved. The V end was cut by 2 bases, the J end by 0 bases, with 14 bases between. CDR1 is ENHRY and CDR2 is SYGVKD in the germline V gene. CDR3 length equals 18 residues. The CDR3: CAISELAGSSSYNSPLHF. CDR3 bases: TGTGCCATCAGTGAGCTGGCAGGTTCGAGCTCCTATAATTCACCCCTCCACTTT.

The CDR3 here is CASSLASGLAGSADTQYF. The CDR3 DNA sequence: TGTGCCAGCAGCTTAGCCTCGGGACTAGCGGGGAGTGCAGATACGCAGTATTTT. The chain uses TRBV7-2 and TRBJ2-3, with 13 bases aligning to TRBD2. The CDR3 totals 18 residues. V gave up 0 bases and J gave up 4 bases; unmatched junction bases: 7. Germline V gives CDR1 SGHTA, CDR2 FQGNSA.

V usage is TRBV27 and J usage is TRBJ2-2; D is ambiguous. Looked up from germline, CDR1 is MNHEY and CDR2 is SMNVEV (reference sequence). There are 15 residues in the CDR3. With 6 bases removed from V and 4 bases from J, the gap between germline ends came to 15 bases. The DNA for the CDR3 is TGTGCCAGCAGACTCCAAACCAGAGGCACCGGGGAGCTGTTTTTT. It encodes CASRLQTRGTGELFF.

As DNA, the CDR3 is TGTGCCAGCAGCGGACTGACAGGGTTCTTTGCAACTAATGAAAAACTGTTTTTT. Translating it yields CASSGLTGFFATNEKLFF. V and J are TRBV21-1 and TRBJ1-4; TRBD1 is the table's D call, not checked against the DNA. TRBV21-1 is a documented pseudogene. The CDR3 covers 18 residues.

The V call is TRBV21-1, the J call TRBJ1-5; the tabulated D call, TRBD1, remains unverified against the DNA. TRBV21-1 is shown as a pseudogene. This CDR3 comprises 14 residues. The DNA for the CDR3 is TGTGCCAGCAGCCCCCCTCGATGTGGCCAGCCCCAGCATTTT. It is translated as CASSPPRCGQPQHF.

The chain links TRBV7-8 to TRBJ1-1; 9 bases are a match to TRBD1. The V gene end was trimmed by 5 bases and the J gene end by 1 base; junction bases not matched to a gene: 8. Germline CDR1 reads SGHVS; CDR2 reads FQNEAQ. The CDR3 is 16 amino acids. The chain's CDR3 is CASSRRRGQGNTEAFF. The CDR3 DNA follows: TGTGCCAGCAGCCGCCGCCGGGGACAGGGGAACACTGAAGCTTTCTTT.

The CDR3 reads CASSQGGGHSGNTIYF. DNA for the CDR3: TGCGCCAGCAGCCAGGGTGGCGGACACTCTGGAAACACCATATATTTT. The chain links TRBV4-3 to TRBJ1-3; the D gene is possibly TRBD1 (5 bases). The CDR3 is 16 amino acids. The V end was cut by 3 bases, the J end by 0 bases, with 12 bases between. Germline V gene lookup returns CDR1 LGHNA and CDR2 YSLEER.

The rearrangement joins TRBV6-5 to TRBJ1-6; D might be TRBD1 (6 bases). Germline V CDR1 and CDR2: MNHEY, SVGAGI. The CDR3 is 16 amino acids. V shed 3 bases and J shed 6 bases, with 15 bases lying between them. The CDR3 region is CASSYLRGNRNSPLHF. For the CDR3, the DNA is TGTGCCAGCAGTTATCTTAGGGGGAATCGTAATTCACCCCTCCACTTT.

The chain links TRBV27 to TRBJ1-1; 8 bases fit TRBD1. There are 16 residues in the CDR3. Germline values: CDR1 MNHEY, CDR2 SMNVEV (reference sequence). V was clipped by 3 bases and J by 3 bases; unmatched bases: 9. CDR3 region: CASSLGRGRVDTEAFF. In DNA form, the CDR3 reads TGTGCCAGCAGTTTGGGCAGGGGGCGCGTAGACACTGAAGCTTTCTTT.

Note on this clone: This sample includes further DNA sequences coding for the same CDR3. V gene TRBV3-1 (or the pseudogene TRBV3-2) combines with J gene TRBJ1-2, with TRBD1 identical over 7 bases. The J segment lost 7 bases and the V segment lost 1 base, leaving 3 bases of the junction unmatched. Germline-derived CDR1 and CDR2 are LGHDT and YNNKEL (reference sequence). The CDR3 covers 13 residues. CDR3 sequence: CASSQGQGGGYTF. The CDR3 nucleotides read TGTGCCAGCAGCCAAGGACAGGGCGGTGGCTACACCTTC.

This chain joins TRBV7-2 and TRBJ2-2; 9 nucleotides line up with TRBD2. The V and J ends lost 1 base and 7 bases, in that order; junction bases with no gene match: 7. Germline lookup yields CDR1 SGHTA and CDR2 FQGNSA. This CDR3 spans 16 amino acids. CDR3: CASSLGSSGDGGELFF. In nucleotides, the CDR3 is TGTGCCAGCAGCTTAGGGTCTAGCGGGGATGGCGGGGAGCTGTTTTTT.

This chain connects TRBV7-3 to TRBJ1-1; D is possibly TRBD1 (6 bases). Germline V CDR1 and CDR2: SGHTA, FQGTGA. This CDR3 has 13 amino acids. Trimming left V 6 bases short and J 3 bases short, with 11 bases between. Here the CDR3 reads CASSLQGYTEAFF. As DNA, the CDR3 is TGTGCCAGCAGTCTCCAGGGGTACACTGAAGCTTTCTTT.

This chain uses TRBV4-1 with TRBJ1-2; no clear D. From germline, CDR1 is MGHRA and CDR2 YSYEKL. This CDR3 has 16 amino acids. Trimming took 0 bases from V and 3 from J, leaving 14 bases between them. CDR3 loop: CASSQDGSGRDYGYTF. The CDR3 nucleotides are TGCGCCAGCAGCCAAGATGGCTCGGGTCGGGACTATGGCTACACCTTC.

The rearrangement joins TRBV9 to TRBJ2-6; TRBD1 aligns across 8 bases. The V and J ends lost 4 bases and 0 bases, in that order; junction bases with no gene match: 12. CDR3 length equals 19 residues. CDR1 is SGDLS, CDR2 YYNGEE, per germline. As DNA, the CDR3 is TGTGCCAGCAGCCAAGGGACAGGCCTTTCATACTCTGGGGCCAACGTCCTGACTTTC. This gives the protein CASSQGTGLSYSGANVLTF.

The chain is built from TRBV18 and TRBJ1-1, with D perhaps TRBD1 (6 bases). The CDR3 extends over 17 amino acids. CDR1 and CDR2 (germline): KGHSH, LQKENI. V shed 2 bases and J shed 4 bases, with 20 bases lying between them. CDR3 residues: CASSPRQAGQSGTEAFF. The CDR3 bases are TGTGCCAGCTCACCAAGACAGGCCGGACAGTCTGGCACTGAAGCTTTCTTT.

This chain connects TRBV5-6 to TRBJ1-1; TRBD1 aligns across 7 bases. The V gene's germline CDR1 is SGHDT and CDR2 YYEEEE. V was pared by 2 bases and J by 1 base, with 5 bases of the junction left unmatched. This CDR3 is built from 15 residues. The CDR3 reads CASSLRTGRNTEAFF. CDR3 bases: TGTGCCAGCAGCTTAAGGACAGGTCGGAACACTGAAGCTTTCTTT.

The chain combines TRBV4-2 with TRBJ1-1, with TRBD1 matching 9 bases. The V segment lost 2 bases and the J segment 3 bases; nucleotides outside the gene matches: 1. The CDR3 covers 14 residues. The germline V gene has CDR1 LGHNA and CDR2 YNFKEQ. The CDR3 reads CASSQRTGDTEAFF. The CDR3 coding sequence is TGTGCCAGCAGCCAACGGACAGGGGACACTGAAGCTTTCTTT.

Written as DNA, the CDR3 is TGTGCCAGCAGCGTGGACAGAAACACCGGGGAGCTGTTTTTT. Amino acids: CASSVDRNTGELFF. The rearrangement uses TRBV13 and TRBJ2-2; D is possibly TRBD1 (6 bases). CDR3 size: 14 residues. Trimming shortened V by 5 bases and J by 2 bases, and 9 bases separated the two germline ends. CDR1 and CDR2 from the germline V gene are PRHDT and FYEKMQ (reference sequence).

The V gene is TRBV3-1 (or the pseudogene TRBV3-2), the J gene TRBJ1-3; D is unclear. V was shortened by 4 bases and J by 7 bases, with 11 bases between the two germline ends. CDR1 and CDR2 (germline): LGHDT, YNNKEL (reference sequence). CDR3 size: 13 residues. The CDR3 protein is CASSLTSGNTIYF. In DNA, the CDR3 is TGTGCCAGCAGCCTTACATCGGGGAACACCATATATTTT.